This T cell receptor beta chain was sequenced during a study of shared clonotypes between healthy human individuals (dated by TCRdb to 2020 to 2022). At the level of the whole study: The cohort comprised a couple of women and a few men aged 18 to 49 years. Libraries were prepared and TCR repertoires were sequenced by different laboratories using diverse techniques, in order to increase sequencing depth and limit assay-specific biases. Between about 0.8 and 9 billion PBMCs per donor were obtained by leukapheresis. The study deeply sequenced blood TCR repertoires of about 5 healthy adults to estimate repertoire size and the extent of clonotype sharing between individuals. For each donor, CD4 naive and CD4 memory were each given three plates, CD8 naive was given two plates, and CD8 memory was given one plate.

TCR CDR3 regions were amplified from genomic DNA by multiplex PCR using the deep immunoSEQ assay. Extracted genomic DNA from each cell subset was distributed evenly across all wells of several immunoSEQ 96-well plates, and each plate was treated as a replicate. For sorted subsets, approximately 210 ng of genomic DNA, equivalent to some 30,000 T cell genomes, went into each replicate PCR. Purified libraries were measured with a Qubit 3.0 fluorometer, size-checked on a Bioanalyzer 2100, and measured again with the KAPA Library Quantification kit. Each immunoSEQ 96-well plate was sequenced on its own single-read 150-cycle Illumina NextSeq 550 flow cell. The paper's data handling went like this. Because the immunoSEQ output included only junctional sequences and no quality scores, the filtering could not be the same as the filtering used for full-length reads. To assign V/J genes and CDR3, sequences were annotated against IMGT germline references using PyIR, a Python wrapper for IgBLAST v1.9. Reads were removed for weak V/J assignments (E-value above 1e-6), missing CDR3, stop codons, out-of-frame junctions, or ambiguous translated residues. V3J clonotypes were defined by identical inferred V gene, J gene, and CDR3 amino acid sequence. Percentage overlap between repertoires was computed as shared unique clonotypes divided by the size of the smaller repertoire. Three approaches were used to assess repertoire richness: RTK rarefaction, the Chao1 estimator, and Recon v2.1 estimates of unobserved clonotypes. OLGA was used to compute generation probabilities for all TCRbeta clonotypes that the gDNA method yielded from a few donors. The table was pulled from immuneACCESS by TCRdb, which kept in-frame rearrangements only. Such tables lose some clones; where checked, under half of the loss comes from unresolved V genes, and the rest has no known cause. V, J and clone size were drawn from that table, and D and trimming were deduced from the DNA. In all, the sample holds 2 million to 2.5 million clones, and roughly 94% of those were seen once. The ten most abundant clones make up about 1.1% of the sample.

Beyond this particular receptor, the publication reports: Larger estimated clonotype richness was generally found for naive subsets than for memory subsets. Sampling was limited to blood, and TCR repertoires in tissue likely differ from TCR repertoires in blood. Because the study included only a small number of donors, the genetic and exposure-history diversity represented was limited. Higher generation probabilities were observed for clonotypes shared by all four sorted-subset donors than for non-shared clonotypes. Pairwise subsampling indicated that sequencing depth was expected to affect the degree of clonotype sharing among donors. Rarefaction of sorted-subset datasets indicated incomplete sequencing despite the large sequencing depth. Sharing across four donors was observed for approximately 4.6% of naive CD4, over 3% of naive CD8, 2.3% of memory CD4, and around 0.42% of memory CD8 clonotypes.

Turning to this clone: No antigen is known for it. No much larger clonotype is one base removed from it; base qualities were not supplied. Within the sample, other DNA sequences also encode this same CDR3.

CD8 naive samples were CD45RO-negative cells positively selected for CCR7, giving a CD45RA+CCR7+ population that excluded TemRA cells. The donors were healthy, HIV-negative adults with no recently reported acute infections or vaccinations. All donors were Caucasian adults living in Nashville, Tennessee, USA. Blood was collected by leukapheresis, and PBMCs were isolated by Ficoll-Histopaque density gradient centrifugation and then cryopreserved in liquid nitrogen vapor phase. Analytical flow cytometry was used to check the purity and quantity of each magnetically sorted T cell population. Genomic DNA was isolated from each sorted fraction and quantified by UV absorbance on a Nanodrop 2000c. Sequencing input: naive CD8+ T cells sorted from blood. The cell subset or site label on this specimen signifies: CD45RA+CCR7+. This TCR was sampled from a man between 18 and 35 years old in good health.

The nucleotide sequence is given as TGTGCCAGCAGTACGGGGGAGGGGCAGCCCCAGCATTTT. It specifies CASSTGEGQPQHF. The rearrangement combines TRBV6-5 with TRBJ1-5; the D gene is perhaps TRBD1, from 5 matching bases. The germline V gene provides CDR1 MNHEY and CDR2 SVGAGI. The CDR3 covers 13 residues, taking in both the cysteine and the phenylalanine. Only CDR3 DNA is held: 39 bases, read in frame from base 1. V drops 5 bases and J drops 7 bases, leaving 12 bases in between.